This TCR beta chain emerged from a study of human CD8 memory T cell subsets (dated by TCRdb to the early 2020s). For the wider study: The clonal relationships among stem-like (TSTEM), progenitor exhausted-like (TPEX) and effector memory CD8+ T cell subsets were assessed by comparing the TCRbeta repertoires of these subsets. TCRbeta repertoires were obtained from several donors, each contributing TSTEM, TPEX and effector memory subsets. Results and caveats for the whole study, not just this receptor: Only TCRbeta chains were sequenced, and the repertoire comparisons were based on several donors and tested using paired t-tests with Bonferroni correction. Based on Chao1 estimates, TSTEM subsets appeared to have greater repertoire diversity than TPEX subsets, which could potentially reflect a broader range of specificities. Both stem-like subsets shared clonotypes with effector memory cells, but TSTEM and TPEX repertoires overlapped minimally, suggesting distinct antigen spectra. Similarly high normalized Shannon-Wiener diversity was shown by TSTEM and TPEX subsets, whereas comparatively lower diversity was seen in effector memory subsets.

Density gradient separation was used to isolate peripheral blood mononuclear cells from healthy donor buffy coats. In the study, total CD8+ T cells were enriched by negative magnetic separation with EasySep or MojoSort CD8+ T cell isolation kits. An RNeasy Mini Kit was used to extract total RNA from duplicate vials of around 140,000 sorted CD8+ T cells per subset. PBMCs were used either fresh or after being cryopreserved in fetal bovine serum containing roughly 10% DMSO. CD8+ T cell subsets were sorted to purity by fluorescence-activated cell sorting on a FACSAria III. A Human TCR Profiling Kit was used to prepare UMI-labeled 5' RACE TCRbeta libraries. Every TCRbeta library was prepared in parallel with an identical number of PCR cycles. The authors' analysis ran thus. Between roughly 3,000 and 18,000 functional CDR3beta clonotypes were contained in each TCRbeta library. UMI extraction and consensus assembly used MIGEC 1.2.9, requiring at least three reads per UMI. MiXCR 3.0.3 was used to extract in-frame CDR3beta repertoires. Each sample was downsampled to 42,000 randomly selected UMIs before diversity metrics were computed in VDJtools 1.2.1. For the top 3,000 clones of each sample pair, the repertoire overlap metrics D, R and F2 were calculated in VDJtools. Through TCRdb reprocessing, the reads give one entry per CDR3 protein sequence; DNA is omitted. None of the V and J calls come from the authors' own analysis; TCRdb made them. The table of this sample itemizes around 11,000 distinct CDR3 sequences. Jointly, the top ten make up 7% to 9% of the sample.

Its CDR3 holds 14 amino acids, cysteine through phenylalanine. The nucleotide record is missing. CDR1 and CDR2 were assigned from the germline V gene as MDHEN and SYDVKM. Judged by frequency, this clonotype is medium-sized (0.01 to 0.1%); no count was given. Its antigen specificity is not known. The TCR was taken from a human donor in good health. The chain is assembled from TRBV28 and TRBJ1-2; TCRdb picks TRBD1, but there is no DNA to check that call. Sequenced: CD8+ T cells from PBMCs. The CDR3 sequence is CASSLGGQGAGYTF.